The T cell receptor (beta chain) described here comes from a study of blood T cell repertoires in COVID-19. For the study at large: Samples representing acute and convalescent COVID-19 were sourced from the United States, Italy and Spain.

Per germline, CDR1 LGHDT and CDR2 YNNKEL (reference sequence). This CDR3 is built from 16 residues. V dropped 0 bases and J dropped 12; count of bases not matched to a gene: 10. Repertoires were generated with immunoSEQ multiplex PCR, while TCRdb's copy carries only in-frame clones and drops some. Of under 100,000 clones in the sample, just under 85% are singletons; the top ten hold more than 15%. The chain is built from TRBV3-1 (or the pseudogene TRBV3-2) and TRBJ2-1; TRBD2 agrees at 11 bases. The receptor's source is an elderly man with active or convalescent COVID-19. Sequencing used peripheral blood. The CDR3 nucleotides read TGTGCCAGCAGCCAAGATCAATTAGCGGGAGGGCAGGGGCAGTTCTTC. Amino acids: CASSQDQLAGGQGQFF.